This T cell receptor beta chain was retrieved from a study of blood T cell repertoires in COVID-19. Looking at the study overall: COVID-19 samples collected from the United States, Italy and Spain covered acute and convalescent phases. T cells, B-cell-depleted T cells, or PBMCs supplied cDNA or gDNA.

In the original analysis: Reference gene primer amplification in the assay estimated nucleated cell counts. The assay was immunoSEQ multiplex PCR, and TCRdb's table has in-frame clones only and misses some. From that table come the V and J calls and clone size; the DNA was used to work out D and trimming. This table has around 190,000 clones, more than 70% appearing once. The source material was peripheral blood. The receptor was isolated from a human donor in a cohort sampled during active COVID-19.

CDR3 protein: CASSTSVSTDTQYF. The CDR3 DNA follows: TGTGCCAGCAGCACCTCGGTTAGCACAGATACGCAGTATTTT. The chain recombines TRBV5-6 with TRBJ2-3; D not certain. Germline values: CDR1 SGHDT, CDR2 YYEEEE. Deletions cut 4 bases from V and 0 bases from J, with 9 bases between. There are 14 residues in the CDR3.